The 21 T cell receptor beta chains listed next were all sequenced from one sample in a study of cytomegalovirus exposure and HLA in healthy donors. Vbeta (60) and Jbeta (13) primers were used in the PCR. Measured with immunoSEQ multiplex PCR; TCRdb has only the in-frame clones, and not every one. This sample has some 90,000 clones, with 70% to 85% found just once. Sequencing used PBMCs. The receptor set was obtained from a man in his fifties or sixties in good health and CMV-seronegative.

V usage is TRBV27 and J usage is TRBJ2-4; the match to TRBD1 covers 8 bases. The germline gives CDR1 MNHEY, CDR2 SMNVEV (reference sequence). The V segment lost 0 bases and the J segment 0 bases; nucleotides outside the gene matches: 10. This CDR3 region has 19 residues. CDR3 sequence reads: CASSLSGTGFPRAKNIQYF. The CDR3 DNA reads TGTGCCAGCAGTTTATCCGGGACAGGTTTTCCGCGAGCCAAAAACATTCAGTACTTC.

The chain has TRBV7-3 and TRBJ1-5, with a tentative D call TRBD1 (5 bases). The V end lost 5 bases, the J end lost 3 bases, and 8 bases lay between the germline ends. The CDR3 length is 13 residues. Per germline, CDR1 SGHTA and CDR2 FQGTGA. The CDR3, as DNA: TGTGCCAGCAGCCGGGGGTCCAATCAGCCCCAGCATTTT. It translates to CASSRGSNQPQHF.

The gene calls are TRBV30 and TRBJ1-5; D may be TRBD1 (6 bases). Germline V gene sequence: CDR1 GTSNPN, CDR2 SVGIG (reference sequence). Between the trimmed V and J ends, which lost 3 bases and 3 bases, there was a span of 21 bases. The CDR3 totals 17 residues. Here the CDR3 reads CAWSGTSGMGDNQPQHF. For the CDR3, the DNA is TGTGCCTGGAGCGGGACATCCGGGATGGGTGACAATCAGCCCCAGCATTTT.

The chain employs TRBV28 and TRBJ1-1, with D possibly matching TRBD1 (5 bases). The V gene's germline CDR1 is MDHEN and CDR2 SYDVKM. Trimming left V 4 bases short and J 0 bases short, with 12 bases between. The CDR3 loop spans 15 amino acids. For the CDR3, the DNA is TGTGCCAGCAGTTCTCTCGGGGGGGTGAACACTGAAGCTTTCTTT. Protein product: CASSSLGGVNTEAFF.

This chain joins TRBV7-9 and TRBJ2-5; 13 nucleotides line up with TRBD2. The CDR3 is made up of 15 amino acids. Germline trimming cut 6 bases from V and 5 bases from J; bases unmatched to any gene: 6. Per germline, CDR1 SEHNR and CDR2 FQNEAQ (reference sequence). This CDR3 is CASSSGTSGTETQYF. In DNA, the CDR3 is TGTGCCAGCAGTTCCGGGACTAGCGGGACTGAGACCCAGTACTTC.

For this clone: The same CDR3 also results from other DNA sequences found in this sample. The chain links TRBV10-2 to TRBJ2-7; 8 bases match TRBD1. CDR1 WSHSY and CDR2 SAAADI come from the germline V gene. J lost 6 bases, V lost 6 bases, and 7 bases had no gene match. This CDR3 is built from 13 residues. This CDR3 reads CASSSARGLEQYF. The CDR3, as DNA: TGCGCCAGCAGCAGCGCCAGGGGGCTCGAGCAGTACTTC.

V is TRBV27 and J is TRBJ2-7, with TRBD1 matching over 10 bases. V trimming: 5 bases; J trimming: 3 bases; junction bases outside the gene matches: 7. The CDR3 is 15 residues long. Germline CDR1 and CDR2: MNHEY and SMNVEV (reference sequence). The CDR3 DNA is TGTGCCAGCAGTCAGCCGGGACAGGGGCACTACGAGCAGTACTTC. Translating it yields CASSQPGQGHYEQYF.

This rearrangement joins TRBV11-2 to TRBJ2-7; possibly TRBD2 for D (6 bases). The CDR3 covers 14 residues. V was trimmed by 8 bases and J by 1 base, leaving 15 bases between them. Per the germline V gene, CDR1 is SGHAT and CDR2 is FQNNGV. CDR3 sequence: CASGPVSGSYEQYF. DNA for the CDR3: TGTGCCAGCGGCCCCGTTAGCGGTTCCTACGAGCAGTACTTC.

The chain recombines TRBV28 with TRBJ2-5; a possible D gene is TRBD1 (6 bases). CDR1 is MDHEN, CDR2 SYDVKM, per germline. Trimming stripped 6 bases from V and 6 bases from J, with 11 bases between. The CDR3 spans 12 residues. In DNA form, the CDR3 reads TGTGCCAGCAGCCGGACAGACCAGACCCAGTACTTC. It is translated as CASSRTDQTQYF. The full variable domain, completed using reference TRBV28 and TRBJ2-5, is DVKVTQSSRYLVKRTGEKVFLECVQDMDHENMFWYRQDPGLGLRLIYFSYDVKMKEKGDIPEGYSVSREKKERFSLILESASTNQTSMYLCASSRTDQTQYFGPGTRLLVL.

The chain couples TRBV7-3 to TRBJ2-1, with D unresolved. CDR1 is SGHTA and CDR2 is FQGTGA in the germline V gene. This CDR3 has 13 residues. V lost 5 bases and J lost 6, with 11 bases in between. CDR3 in amino acids: CASSLWRGNEQFF. The CDR3 DNA reads as TGTGCCAGCAGCCTTTGGCGCGGCAATGAGCAGTTCTTC.

CDR3 in DNA: TGTGCCAGCTCCCCTACCTCGAATCAGCCCCAGCATTTT. Translating it yields CASSPTSNQPQHF. This rearrangement joins TRBV18 to TRBJ1-5; D gene ambiguous. The CDR3 covers 13 residues. From germline, CDR1 is KGHSH and CDR2 LQKENI. Trimming stripped 6 bases from V and 4 bases from J, with 10 bases between.

Concerning this clone itself: One junction end does not reproduce the germline sequence, and a read error may be involved. V usage is TRBV25-1 and J usage is TRBJ1-4; 9 positions agree with TRBD1. CDR3 length equals 15 residues. CDR1 is MGHDK, CDR2 SYGVNS, per germline. CDR3 amino acids: CAGSEQQGAGEKLFF. For the CDR3, the DNA is TGTGCCGGCAGTGAACAACAGGGGGCGGGTGAAAAACTGTTTTTT.

This clone was found a few times. The rearrangement uses TRBV4-2 and TRBJ2-3; D is unresolved. The CDR3 totals 15 residues. Trimming removed 1 base from V and 2 bases from J, with 10 bases in between. Germline lookup yields CDR1 LGHNA and CDR2 YNFKEQ. The CDR3 here is CASSQVEDYTDTQYF. CDR3 nucleotides: TGTGCCAGCAGCCAAGTTGAGGATTACACAGATACGCAGTATTTT.

This clone was counted between two and nine times. The chain links TRBV28 to TRBJ2-7; weak D call: TRBD1 (6 bases). Germline V gene lookup returns CDR1 MDHEN and CDR2 SYDVKM. This CDR3 has 14 amino acids. Deletions cut 5 bases from V and 1 base from J, with 12 bases between. The CDR3 reads CASSRQGLSYEQYF. The CDR3 DNA sequence: TGTGCCAGCAGTAGGCAGGGGCTATCCTACGAGCAGTACTTC.

This chain uses TRBV11-2 with TRBJ2-3; TRBD2 agrees at 7 bases. V dropped 2 bases and J dropped 3; count of bases not matched to a gene: 11. The CDR3 consists of 17 residues. Germline assignment: CDR1 SGHAT and CDR2 FQNNGV. Here the CDR3 DNA reads TGTGCCAGCAGCTTATTTGGTGGGCTAGCGGATACAGATACGCAGTATTTT. Translating gives CASSLFGGLADTDTQYF.

This sequence joins TRBV5-4 and TRBJ2-7; unclear D gene. CDR3 length equals 12 residues. Trimming pared 2 bases from V and 3 bases from J, leaving 6 bases between. Germline V gene lookup returns CDR1 SGHNT and CDR2 YYREEE (reference sequence). The CDR3 nucleotides read TGTGCCAGCAGCTTTAATAGCTACGAGCAGTACTTC. It specifies CASSFNSYEQYF.

This chain joins TRBV19 and TRBJ1-2, with 10 bases matching TRBD1. V dropped 7 bases and J dropped 3; count of bases not matched to a gene: 5. CDR3 length: 14 residues. Germline V gene lookup returns CDR1 LNHDA and CDR2 SQIVND (reference sequence). The CDR3 DNA follows: TGTGCCAGTACTAACGGACAGGGGGACTATGGCTACACCTTC. Amino acid sequence: CASTNGQGDYGYTF.

There are a few counts of this clone. The chain is built from TRBV6-5 and TRBJ2-3; D may be TRBD2 (5 bases). CDR1 is MNHEY and CDR2 is SVGAGI in the germline V gene. The V gene lost 6 bases and the J gene lost 5 bases, with 12 bases spanning the gap. This CDR3 has 13 residues. CDR3 amino acids: CASSVRLLDTQYF. As DNA, the CDR3 is TGTGCCAGCAGCGTTCGACTACTAGATACGCAGTATTTT.

Only a few counts were recorded for this clone. Germline and junction disagree at one end, which may indicate a read error. V is TRBV7-7 and J is TRBJ2-3, with 15 positions matching TRBD2. The CDR3 covers 17 residues. CDR1 is SSHAT, CDR2 FNYEAQ, per germline (reference sequence). The CDR3 nucleotides read TGTGCTAGCAGCCTGGGACTAGCGGGAGGAAGGACAGATACGCAGTATTTT. Protein product: CASSLGLAGGRTDTQYF.

In nucleotides, the CDR3 is TGTGCCAGCTCACCACCGAACAGGCTTAACTATGGCTACACCTTC. Its translation is CASSPPNRLNYGYTF. This sequence joins TRBV18 and TRBJ1-2; perhaps TRBD1 as D (5 bases). V was clipped by 0 bases and J by 1 base, with 9 bases between them. Germline CDR1 and CDR2: KGHSH and LQKENI. CDR3 length: 15 amino acids.

The V gene is TRBV28, the J gene TRBJ2-2, with 9 bases that match TRBD1. Looked up from germline, CDR1 is MDHEN and CDR2 is SYDVKM. The length of the CDR3 is 19 residues. Unmatched junction bases numbered 15, after V lost 1 base and J lost 6 bases. The CDR3 reads CASSLSFIQGAGRAGELFF. DNA of the CDR3: TGTGCCAGCAGTTTATCCTTCATACAGGGGGCGGGACGAGCCGGGGAGCTGTTTTTT.